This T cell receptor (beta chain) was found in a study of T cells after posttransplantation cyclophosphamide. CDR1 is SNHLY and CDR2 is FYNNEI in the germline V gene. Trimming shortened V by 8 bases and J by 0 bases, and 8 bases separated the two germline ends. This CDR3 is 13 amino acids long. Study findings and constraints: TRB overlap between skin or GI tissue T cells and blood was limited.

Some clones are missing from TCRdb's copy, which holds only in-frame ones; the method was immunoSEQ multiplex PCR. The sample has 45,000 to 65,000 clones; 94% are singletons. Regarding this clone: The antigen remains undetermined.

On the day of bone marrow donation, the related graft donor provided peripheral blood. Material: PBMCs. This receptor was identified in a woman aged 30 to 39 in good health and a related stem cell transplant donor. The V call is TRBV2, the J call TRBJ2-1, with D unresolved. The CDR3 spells CASLLSSYNEQFF. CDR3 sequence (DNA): TGTGCCAGCTTACTTAGCTCCTACAATGAGCAGTTCTTC.